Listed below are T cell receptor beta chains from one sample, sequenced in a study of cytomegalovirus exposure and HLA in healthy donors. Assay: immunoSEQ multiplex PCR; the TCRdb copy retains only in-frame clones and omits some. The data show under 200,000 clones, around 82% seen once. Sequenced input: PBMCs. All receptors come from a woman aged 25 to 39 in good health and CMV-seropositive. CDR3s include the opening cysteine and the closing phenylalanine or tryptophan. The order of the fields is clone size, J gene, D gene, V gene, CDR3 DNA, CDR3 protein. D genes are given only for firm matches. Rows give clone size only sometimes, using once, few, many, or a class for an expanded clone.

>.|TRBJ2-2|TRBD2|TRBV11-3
TGTGCCAGCAGCTACGGACTAGCGGGAGCCAACGGGGAGCTGTTTTTT
CASSYGLAGANGELFF
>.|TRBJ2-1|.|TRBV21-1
TGTGCCAGCAGCAAAGGAATCGGGTGGGTGTACAATGAGCAGTTCTTC
CASSKGIGWVYNEQFF
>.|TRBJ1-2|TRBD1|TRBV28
TGTGCCAGCAGTCAGGGACAGGGCTACACCTTC
CASSQGQGYTF
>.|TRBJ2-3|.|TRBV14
TGTGCCAGCAGCCAAGAATGGGGGGAATCGCGCACAGATACGCAGTATTTT
CASSQEWGESRTDTQYF
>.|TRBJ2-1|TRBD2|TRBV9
TGTGCCAGCAGCGTAGACTCCGGGAGGGCCAAGAATGAGCAGTTCTTC
CASSVDSGRAKNEQFF
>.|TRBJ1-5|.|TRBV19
TGTGCCAGTAGTATTTCACGGAGGGGTCAGCCCCAGCATTTT
CASSISRRGQPQHF
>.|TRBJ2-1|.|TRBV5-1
TGCGCCAGCAGCTTGGCCGTGACAGTCATAAACAATGAGCAGTTCTTC
CASSLAVTVINNEQFF
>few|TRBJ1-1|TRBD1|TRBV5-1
TGCGCCAGCAGCCTAGGTCCCGGGACAGGCCGGAACACTGAAGCTTTCTTT
CASSLGPGTGRNTEAFF
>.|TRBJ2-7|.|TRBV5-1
TGCGCCAGCAGCTTGCATACTGAGACCTACGAGCAGTACTTC
CASSLHTETYEQYF
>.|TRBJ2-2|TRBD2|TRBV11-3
TGTGCCAGCAGCTCTGCTAGCGGGAGGGCCTCCGGGGAGCTGTTTTTT
CASSSASGRASGELFF
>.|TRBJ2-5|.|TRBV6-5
TGTGCCAGCAGTTACTCGAGCTCCCAAGAGACCCAGTACTTC
CASSYSSSQETQYF
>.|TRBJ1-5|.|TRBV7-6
TGTGCCAGCAGCTTAGGGCCAGGTCAGCCCCAGCATTTT
CASSLGPGQPQHF
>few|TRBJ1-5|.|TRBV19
TGTGCCAGTAGTTCCTCGACAGCCTACAATCAGCCCCAGCATTTT
CASSSSTAYNQPQHF
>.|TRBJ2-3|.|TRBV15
TGTGCCACCAGCCGTCTCCCGGGGGGCGGGACAGATACGCAGTATTTT
CATSRLPGGGTDTQYF
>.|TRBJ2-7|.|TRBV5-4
TGTGCCAGCAGCTTGCAACTAGTACCCGAAAACGAGCAGTACTTC
CASSLQLVPENEQYF
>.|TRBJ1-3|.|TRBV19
TGTGCCACCACGACATTAGGGGGATCTGGAAACACCATATATTTT
CATTTLGGSGNTIYF
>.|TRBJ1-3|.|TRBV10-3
TGTGCCATCAGTGCCAGGGGCAACACCATATATTTT
CAISARGNTIYF
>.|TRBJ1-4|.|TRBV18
TGTGCCAGCTCACCATTCAGGCGAGAGGAAAAACTGTTTTTT
CASSPFRREEKLFF
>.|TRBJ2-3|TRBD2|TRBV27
TGTGCCAGCAGTTTATCACGGGGGGGTGTAGATACGCAGTATTTT
CASSLSRGGVDTQYF
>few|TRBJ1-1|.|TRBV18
TGTGCCAGCTCAACACTCGAACTGGGGAGTGGCACTGAAGCTTTCTTT
CASSTLELGSGTEAFF
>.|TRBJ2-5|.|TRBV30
TGTGCCTGGGGAACCGGGTGGCAGGGGGAGACCCAGTACTTC
CAWGTGWQGETQYF
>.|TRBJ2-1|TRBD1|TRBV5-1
TGCGCCAGCAGCTTGGGGGACAGGGTAAACAATGAGCAGTTCTTC
CASSLGDRVNNEQFF
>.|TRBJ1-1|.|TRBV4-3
TGCGCCAGCAGCCAGGGCCCAGGCGGGGGGGAGACTGAAGCTTTCTTT
CASSQGPGGGETEAFF
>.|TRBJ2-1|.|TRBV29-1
TGCAGCGTTGAAGATCGGAGGGGGCAGTTCTTC
CSVEDRRGQFF
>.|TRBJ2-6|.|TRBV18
TGTGCCAGCTCACCGCCTTACAGAGCAGCTGGGGCCAACGTCCTGACTTTC
CASSPPYRAAGANVLTF
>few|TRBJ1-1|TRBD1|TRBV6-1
TGTGCCAGCAGGAAAGACAGGGGGCGCGCCACTGAAGCTTTCTTT
CASRKDRGRATEAFF
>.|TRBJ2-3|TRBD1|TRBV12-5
TGTGCTAGTGGTTTCGGCGAACCTACAGGGGGCGCGAGTTTT
CASGFGEPTGGASF
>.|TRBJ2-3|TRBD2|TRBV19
TGTGCCAGTAAGGGGACTAGCAATACAGATACGCAGTATTTT
CASKGTSNTDTQYF